This T cell receptor beta chain was recorded in a study of blood T cell repertoires in COVID-19 (dated by TCRdb to about 2020). Concerning the study at large: Samples covering the acute and convalescent phases of COVID-19 were provided by collaborators in the United States, Italy and Spain. The material from the prospective study consisted of cDNA or gDNA derived from T cells, B-cell-depleted T cells, or PBMCs. Subjects who had been exposed to COVID-19, were actively infected with it, or had recovered from it provided the deeply sampled blood TCRbeta repertoires that made up the dataset. The repertoires were made available in a free public database intended to serve as a resource for research on the immune response to SARS-CoV-2. Samples were obtained from the ongoing ImmuneRACE study (first 160 participants) and from over a thousand subjects provided by 6 global collaborators. Nearly every sample came with metadata listing a de-identified subject ID, COVID-19 status, age in years and sex. Where available, HLA class I and class II types were obtained from metadata supplied by the sample provider rather than from assay-based typing.

Points on this clone: Its antigen target is currently unknown. No base-level quality is on record; no much larger clone is a single base apart.

The CDR3 spans 15 residues, from the cysteine through the phenylalanine. Only the CDR3 region is kept as DNA, spanning 45 bases read in frame from base 1. V loses 3 bases, J loses 0 bases, and the germline ends lie 12 bases apart. Reading the germline V gene (reference sequence) gives CDR1 MNHEY and CDR2 SMNVEV. Results and caveats for the whole study, not just this receptor: How much clinical and demographic metadata was included differed by source and by participant, and the metadata was provided uncurated.

The immunoSEQ Assay, a bias-controlled multiplex PCR, was used to amplify TCRbeta CDR3 regions from genomic DNA. In the authors' own workflow: The number of nucleated cells in each sample was estimated by amplification of reference gene primers within the assay. To quantify the absolute abundance of each unique TCRbeta CDR3 rearrangement, sequence reads were collapsed and filtered. Productive Simpson clonality was computed per sample as the square root of Simpson's diversity index over productive rearrangements. What TCRdb holds here is the immuneACCESS table cut down to in-frame rearrangements. Part of the clones is not present; checked against another copy, under half of the missing clones reflect an unresolved V gene, and the others are unexplained. V, J and clone size derive from that table, while D and trimming were established from the DNA sequence. For this sample the table gives roughly 32,000 clones, of which around 87% were detected only once. Jointly, the top ten make up roughly an eighth of the sample.

Whole blood was collected in K2EDTA tubes by collaborating institutions according to the institutions' own protocols. For TCRbeta analysis, collaborators shipped samples in one of three forms: frozen whole blood, isolated PBMCs, or DNA extracted from either of those sample types. The sample was peripheral blood. The receptor's source is a man aged 55 to 70 with active COVID-19. The sequence is built from TRBV27 and TRBJ2-7; D gene: possibly TRBD1, on 5 matching bases. The sequenced DNA is TGTGCCAGCAGTTTTGGGGCGGTTAGCTCCTACGAGCAGTACTTC. It encodes CASSFGAVSSYEQYF.